A single sample is the source of the 10 T cell receptor beta chains below, sequenced in a study of T cells expressing NK-cell markers. TCRdb re-called the 5' RACE reads, yielding one record per CDR3 amino acid sequence without DNA. The sample is made up of 440,000 or so distinct CDR3 sequences, and the top ten hold approximately 6.8% of it. The sample consisted of blood T cells: a sorted CD56 or NKG2C T cell subset, CD4+ or CD8+ T cells, or bulk PBMC T cells (not recorded which). These TCRs come from a woman aged 18-70 years in good health.

The chain joins TRBV6-5 to TRBJ1-3; TCRdb's D call of TRBD1 is untestable without DNA. The CDR3 loop spans 15 amino acids. Germline-derived CDR1 and CDR2 are MNHEY and SVGAGI. This chain's CDR3 is CASSSLTASGNTIYF.

The gene calls are TRBV18 and TRBJ2-1. Germline V CDR1 and CDR2: KGHSH, LQKENI. This CDR3 has 12 amino acids. The CDR3 sequence: CASSPERTEQFF.

V is TRBV12-3 or TRBV12-4 and J is TRBJ2-3. The CDR3 extends over 14 amino acids. This CDR3 reads CASSLTRSTDTQYF.

The rearrangement uses TRBV12-3 or TRBV12-4 and TRBJ2-2; the TRBD2 assignment by TCRdb is unverifiable without DNA. The CDR3 is made up of 18 amino acids. The CDR3 loop reads CASSLGGGRPFDTGELFF.

This chain links TRBV6-1 with TRBJ1-1; TCRdb's assignment of TRBD1 cannot be checked, as there is no DNA. From germline, CDR1 is MNHNS and CDR2 SASEGT. This CDR3 is 15 amino acids long. CDR3 amino acids: CASSLVGQGNTEAFF.

V gene TRBV19 combines with J gene TRBJ2-1; TCRdb's assignment of TRBD1 cannot be checked, as there is no DNA. This CDR3 has 15 amino acids. Per the germline V gene, CDR1 is LNHDA and CDR2 is SQIVND (reference sequence). CDR3 sequence reads: CASSRERGEGNEQFF.

The rearrangement joins TRBV27 to TRBJ2-2; TCRdb lists TRBD2, though no DNA is available to test this call. The CDR3 length is 13 residues. Germline assignment: CDR1 MNHEY and CDR2 SMNVEV (reference sequence). CDR3: CASTSGIWGELFF.

This chain connects TRBV7-2 to TRBJ2-5; TCRdb reports TRBD2, a call that lacks DNA to check it against. There are 14 residues in the CDR3. Germline assignment: CDR1 SGHTA and CDR2 FQGNSA. The chain's CDR3 is CASSLAGGPGTQYF.

The J gene is TRBJ2-7, the V gene TRBV7-7; TCRdb proposes TRBD2, but this gene call is untestable without DNA. CDR3 size: 14 residues. CDR1 and CDR2 (germline): SSHAT, FNYEAQ (reference sequence). The chain's CDR3 is CASSLEVGAYEQYF.

The chain joins TRBV12-3 or TRBV12-4 to TRBJ2-3. This CDR3 has 15 amino acids. The CDR3 loop is CASSFGESGTDTQYF.